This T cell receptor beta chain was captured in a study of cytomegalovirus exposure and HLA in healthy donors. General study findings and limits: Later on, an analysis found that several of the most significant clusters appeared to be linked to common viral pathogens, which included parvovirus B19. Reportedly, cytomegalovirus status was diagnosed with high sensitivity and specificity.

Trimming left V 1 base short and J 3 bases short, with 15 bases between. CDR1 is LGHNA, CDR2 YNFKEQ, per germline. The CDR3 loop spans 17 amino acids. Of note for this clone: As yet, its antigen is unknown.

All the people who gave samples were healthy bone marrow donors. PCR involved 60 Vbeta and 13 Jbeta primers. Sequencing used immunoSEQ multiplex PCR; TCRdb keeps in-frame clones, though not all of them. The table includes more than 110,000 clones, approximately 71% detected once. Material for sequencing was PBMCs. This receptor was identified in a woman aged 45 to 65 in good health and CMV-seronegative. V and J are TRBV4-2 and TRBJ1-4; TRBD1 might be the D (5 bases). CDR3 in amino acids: CASSQVDRSWANEKLFF. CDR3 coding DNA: TGTGCCAGCAGCCAAGTCGACAGAAGTTGGGCTAATGAAAAACTGTTTTTT.